These T cell receptor beta chains were read from a single sample in a study of blood T cell repertoires in COVID-19. Some clones are missing from TCRdb's copy, which holds only in-frame ones; the method was immunoSEQ multiplex PCR. The table records 100,000 to 150,000 clones, over 75% of them present only once. Sequencing was performed on peripheral blood. The origin of the receptors is an elderly man with active or convalescent COVID-19. CDR3s include the opening cysteine and the closing phenylalanine or tryptophan. A D gene is named only where the DNA matches it firmly. A row's size may be missing; if present it is once, few, many or a size class.

-	-	TRBJ1-5	TRBV3-1/TRBV3-2	CASSQGTVNQPQHF	TGTGCCAGCAGCCAAGGTACTGTGAATCAGCCCCAGCATTTT
-	-	TRBJ1-6	TRBV3-1/TRBV3-2	CASSPSEIYNSPLHF	TGTGCCAGCAGCCCCTCGGAGATCTATAATTCACCCCTCCACTTT
-	-	TRBJ1-5	TRBV18	CASSPTRNKPQHF	TGTGCCAGCTCACCAACCCGCAACAAACCCCAGCATTTT
TRBD1	-	TRBJ1-5	TRBV28	CACLQQGVNQPQHF	TGTGCCTGCTTGCAGCAGGGGGTAAATCAGCCCCAGCATTTT
-	-	TRBJ2-5	TRBV7-6	CASSLSVGRPETQYF	TGTGCCAGCAGCTTATCGGTGGGCCGCCCAGAGACCCAGTACTTC
-	-	TRBJ2-2	TRBV30	CAWKFEVNTGELFF	TGTGCCTGGAAGTTTGAGGTTAACACCGGGGAGCTGTTTTTT
-	-	TRBJ1-5	TRBV28	CASSSGGDGNQPQHF	TGTGCCAGCAGTTCGGGGGGCGACGGCAATCAGCCCCAGCATTTT
TRBD1	few	TRBJ1-2	TRBV6-2/TRBV6-3	CASSPQGPLYGYTF	TGTGCCAGCAGTCCACAGGGGCCCCTCTATGGCTACACCTTC
-	-	TRBJ1-6	TRBV5-5	CASSFRAMDSPLHF	TGTGCCAGCAGCTTCAGGGCTATGGATTCACCCCTCCACTTT
-	-	TRBJ1-1	TRBV2	CASSYRDKAFF	TGTGCCAGCAGTTACCGGGACAAAGCTTTCTTT
-	-	TRBJ1-2	TRBV4-1	CASSQDRTDNYGYTF	TGCGCCAGCAGCCAAGATCGTACAGACAACTATGGCTACACCTTC
TRBD2	-	TRBJ2-3	TRBV6-2/TRBV6-3	CASSYTSGRADTQYF	TGTGCCAGCAGTTACACTAGCGGGAGGGCAGATACGCAGTATTTT
TRBD2	-	TRBJ2-5	TRBV20-1	CSASRSGGAETQYF	TGCAGTGCTAGTCGTAGCGGGGGGGCGGAGACCCAGTACTTC
TRBD1	-	TRBJ2-3	TRBV3-1/TRBV3-2	CASAGTGRTDTQYF	TGTGCCAGCGCCGGGACAGGGAGAACAGATACGCAGTATTTT
-	-	TRBJ1-1	TRBV7-2	CASSGQGPGTEAFF	TGTGCCAGCAGCGGCCAGGGCCCCGGAACTGAAGCTTTCTTT
-	-	TRBJ2-1	TRBV9	CASSARTRGNNEQFF	TGTGCCAGCAGCGCCCGGACTAGGGGGAACAATGAGCAGTTCTTC
-	-	TRBJ1-2	TRBV30	CAWSVVRVHGYTF	TGTGCCTGGAGTGTAGTCAGGGTGCATGGCTACACCTTC
-	-	TRBJ1-5	TRBV4-1	CASSQDPDQPQHF	TGCGCCAGCAGCCAAGATCCGGATCAGCCCCAGCATTTT
TRBD2	-	TRBJ2-1	TRBV7-2	CASSLRTRSVEQFF	TGTGCCAGCAGCTTACGGACTAGGTCGGTTGAGCAGTTCTTC
-	once	TRBJ1-4	TRBV5-1	CASSLDTDDMKLFF	TGCGCCAGCAGCTTGGACACAGATGATATGAAACTGTTTTTT
-	-	TRBJ1-2	TRBV2	CASRRDIANYGYTF	TGTGCCAGCAGGAGGGACATAGCTAACTATGGCTACACCTTC
TRBD2	-	TRBJ2-1	TRBV7-3	CASSLTFSSGRGPYNEQFF	TGTGCCAGCAGCTTAACGTTTTCTAGCGGGAGAGGACCCTACAATGAGCAGTTCTTC
-	-	TRBJ2-7	TRBV28	CASKAPYRGDEQYF	TGTGCCAGCAAGGCTCCCTACCGCGGGGACGAGCAGTACTTC
-	-	TRBJ2-3	TRBV4-1	CASSQALDTQYF	TGCGCCAGCAGCCAAGCTTTAGATACGCAGTATTTT
TRBD1	-	TRBJ2-6	TRBV9	CASSPRFRDRKSGANVLTF	TGTGCCAGCAGCCCGAGGTTTCGGGACAGGAAATCTGGGGCCAACGTCCTGACTTTC
-	-	TRBJ2-7	TRBV25-1	CASSEGGVYEQYF	TGTGCCAGCAGCGAAGGAGGCGTGTACGAGCAGTACTTC
-	-	TRBJ2-3	TRBV12-3/TRBV12-4	CASSRGTDTQYF	TGTGCCAGCAGTAGAGGGACAGATACGCAGTATTTT
-	-	TRBJ2-1	TRBV9	CASSPPDAWGDNEQFF	TGTGCCAGCAGCCCTCCGGACGCGTGGGGGGACAATGAGCAGTTCTTC
-	-	TRBJ2-2	TRBV9	CASSVVSEGELFF	TGTGCCAGCAGCGTAGTCTCCGAGGGGGAGCTGTTTTTT
TRBD1	-	TRBJ1-2	TRBV11-2	CASSLGDRGMRGYTF	TGTGCCAGCAGCTTAGGGGACAGGGGCATGAGGGGCTACACCTTC
-	-	TRBJ1-1	TRBV9	CASSAPLRRGNTEAFF	TGTGCCAGCAGCGCCCCTCTGAGGAGGGGGAACACTGAAGCTTTCTTT
TRBD2	-	TRBJ2-2	TRBV7-3	CASSSSSGSWGGTGELFF	TGTGCCAGCAGCTCCTCTAGCGGGAGTTGGGGAGGGACCGGGGAGCTGTTTTTT
TRBD1	-	TRBJ1-1	TRBV18	CASSFTGTGGLTEAFF	TGTGCCAGCTCCTTCACCGGGACAGGGGGGCTCACTGAAGCTTTCTTT
-	-	TRBJ2-1	TRBV7-8	CASSARGGLDNEQFF	TGTGCCAGCAGCGCAAGAGGCGGGCTCGACAATGAGCAGTTCTTC
-	-	TRBJ1-5	TRBV6-4	CASSDTGYNQPQHF	TGTGCCAGCAGTGACACAGGGTACAATCAGCCCCAGCATTTT
-	-	TRBJ2-1	TRBV30	CAWSLGQNYNEQFF	TGTGCCTGGAGTCTTGGGCAGAATTACAATGAGCAGTTCTTC
-	-	TRBJ1-2	TRBV20-1	CSAYRDGYTF	TGCAGTGCTTACAGGGATGGCTACACCTTC
-	-	TRBJ2-2	TRBV28	CASSPDIMNTGELFF	TGTGCCAGCAGTCCGGACATAATGAACACCGGGGAGCTGTTTTTT
-	-	TRBJ1-2	TRBV28	CASSLVTVSVYGYTF	TGTGCCAGCAGTTTAGTAACAGTCTCGGTCTATGGCTACACCTTC
-	-	TRBJ2-3	TRBV24-1	CATLLFTQYF	TGTGCCACCCTACTTTTTACGCAGTATTTT
-	-	TRBJ2-7	TRBV2	CASRLRTGWYEQYF	TGTGCCAGCAGACTGCGGACTGGCTGGTACGAGCAGTACTTC
-	-	TRBJ1-1	TRBV2	CASNRNSAYTEAFF	TGTGCCAGCAATAGGAACAGTGCTTACACTGAAGCTTTCTTT
-	-	TRBJ1-2	TRBV2	CASSEARFGGPSYGYTF	TGTGCCAGCAGTGAAGCGAGGTTCGGGGGGCCGTCCTATGGCTACACCTTC
-	-	TRBJ1-5	TRBV6-5	CASRTIAAGDQPQHF	TGTGCCAGCAGAACCATTGCTGCGGGGGATCAGCCCCAGCATTTT
-	few	TRBJ2-3	TRBV5-4	CASSRVQSSTDTQYF	TGTGCCAGCAGCCGAGTACAGAGTAGCACAGATACGCAGTATTTT